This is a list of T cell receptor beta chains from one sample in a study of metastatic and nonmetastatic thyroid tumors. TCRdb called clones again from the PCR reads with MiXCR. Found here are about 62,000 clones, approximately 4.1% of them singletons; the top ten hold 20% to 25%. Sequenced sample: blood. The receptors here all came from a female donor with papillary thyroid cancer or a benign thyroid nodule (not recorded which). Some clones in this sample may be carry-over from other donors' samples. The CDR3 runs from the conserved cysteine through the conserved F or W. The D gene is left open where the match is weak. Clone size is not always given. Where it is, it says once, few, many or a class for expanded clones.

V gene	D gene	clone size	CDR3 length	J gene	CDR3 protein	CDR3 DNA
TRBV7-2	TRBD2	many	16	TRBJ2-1	CASSLAGLAGVNEQFF	TGTGCCAGCAGCTTAGCGGGGCTAGCGGGAGTAAATGAGCAGTTCTTC
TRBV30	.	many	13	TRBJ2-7	CAWSGLGHYEQYF	TGTGCCTGGAGTGGACTAGGCCACTACGAGCAGTACTTC
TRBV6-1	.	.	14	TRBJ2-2	CATKTDRTTGDLLF	TGTGCCACCAAAACCGACAGGACCACCGGGGATCTGCTTTTT
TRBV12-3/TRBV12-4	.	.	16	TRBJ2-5	CASRKGQGRGEETQYF	TGTGCCAGCAGAAAAGGGCAGGGGAGGGGAGAGGAGACCCAGTACTTC
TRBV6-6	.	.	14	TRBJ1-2	CASSYSPANYGYTF	TGTGCCAGCAGTTACTCGCCCGCTAACTATGGCTACACCTTC
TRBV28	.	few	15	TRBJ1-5	CARSLRDIVSQPQHF	TGTGCCAGAAGTTTAAGGGACATAGTCAGTCAGCCCCAGCATTTT
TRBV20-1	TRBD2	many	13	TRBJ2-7	CSARPGTSYEQYF	TGCAGTGCTAGACCGGGGACTAGCTACGAGCAGTACTTC
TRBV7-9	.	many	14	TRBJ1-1	CASSPQGSGTEAFF	TGTGCCAGCAGCCCCCAGGGTTCGGGCACTGAAGCTTTCTTT
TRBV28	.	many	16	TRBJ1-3	CASSLWETNSGNTIYF	TGTGCCAGCAGTTTATGGGAGACAAACTCTGGAAACACCATATATTTT
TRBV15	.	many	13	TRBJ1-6	CAASRLRDSPLHF	TGTGCCGCCAGCAGACTTAGGGATTCACCCCTCCACTTT
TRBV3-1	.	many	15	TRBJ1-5	CASSQGVGGGQPQHF	TGTGCCAGCAGCCAAGGGGTGGGGGGAGGACAGCCCCAGCATTTT
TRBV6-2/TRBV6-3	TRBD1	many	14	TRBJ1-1	CASSLGQVLTEAFF	TGTGCCAGCAGTCTCGGACAGGTCTTGACTGAAGCTTTCTTT
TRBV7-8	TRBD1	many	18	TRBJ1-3	CASSLQGAGAPTGNTIYF	TGTGCCAGCAGCTTACAGGGGGCAGGGGCTCCAACTGGAAACACCATATATTTT
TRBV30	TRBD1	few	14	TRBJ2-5	CAWMGQGDTKAQYF	TGTGCCTGGATGGGCCAGGGGGATACAAAGGCCCAGTACTTC
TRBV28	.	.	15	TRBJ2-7	CASSFSQGGIYEHYF	TGTGCCAGCAGTTTTTCCCAGGGAGGTATCTACGAGCATTACTTC
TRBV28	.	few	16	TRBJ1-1	CASSFPGLGGDTEAFF	TGTGCCAGCAGTTTTCCCGGGTTGGGAGGGGACACTGAAGCTTTCTTT
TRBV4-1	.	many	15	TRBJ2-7	CASSQVEGESYEQYF	TGCGCCAGCAGCCAGGTGGAAGGGGAATCCTACGAGCAGTACTTC
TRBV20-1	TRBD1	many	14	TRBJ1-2	CSAWGQTSFYGYTF	TGCAGTGCTTGGGGACAGACTTCTTTCTATGGCTACACCTTC
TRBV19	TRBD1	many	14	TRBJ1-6	CASRQGIQDSPLHF	TGTGCCAGCCGACAGGGGATCCAGGATTCACCCCTCCACTTT
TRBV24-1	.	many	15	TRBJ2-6	CATSAYGPGANVLTF	TGTGCCACCAGTGCTTATGGTCCTGGGGCCAACGTCCTGACTTTC
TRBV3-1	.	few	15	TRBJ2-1	CASSQAFLTYNEQFF	TGTGCCAGCAGCCAAGCCTTTTTAACCTACAATGAGCAGTTCTTC
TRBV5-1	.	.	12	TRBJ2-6	CASSLDTNVLTF	TGCGCCAGCAGCTTGGATACTAACGTCCTGACTTTC
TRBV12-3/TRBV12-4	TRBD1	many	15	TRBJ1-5	CASSLTGNSNQPQHF	TGTGCCAGTAGCCTGACAGGGAATAGCAATCAGCCCCAGCATTTT
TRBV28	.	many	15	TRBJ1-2	CASLPGGGASYGYTF	TGTGCCAGCCTGCCTGGTGGGGGCGCGTCCTATGGCTACACCTTC
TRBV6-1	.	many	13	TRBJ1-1	CASGEKTNTEAFF	TGTGCCAGCGGTGAGAAAACCAACACTGAAGCTTTCTTT
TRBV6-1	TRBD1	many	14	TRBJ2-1	CASSDGQGRDEQFF	TGTGCCAGCAGTGATGGACAGGGGAGAGATGAGCAGTTCTTC
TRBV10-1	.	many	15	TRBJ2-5	CASSESGAAGETQYF	TGCGCCAGCAGTGAGTCCGGGGCAGCTGGAGAGACCCAGTACTTC
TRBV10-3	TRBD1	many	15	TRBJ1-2	CAISDIGTVGNGYTF	TGTGCCATCAGTGATATTGGGACAGTAGGGAATGGCTACACCTTC
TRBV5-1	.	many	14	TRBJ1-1	CASSSGLTNTEAFF	TGCGCCAGCAGCTCGGGGCTCACTAACACTGAAGCTTTCTTT
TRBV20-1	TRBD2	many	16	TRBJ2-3	CSARLPLAGEGDTQYF	TGCAGTGCTAGACTCCCTCTAGCGGGAGAGGGAGATACGCAGTATTTT
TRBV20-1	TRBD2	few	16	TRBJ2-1	CSALLAGGPLSNEQFF	TGCAGTGCTCTCCTAGCGGGAGGGCCACTATCCAATGAGCAGTTCTTC
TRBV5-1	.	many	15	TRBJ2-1	CASRLLTTGLNEQFF	TGCGCCAGCAGACTCCTCACCACAGGTCTCAATGAGCAGTTCTTC
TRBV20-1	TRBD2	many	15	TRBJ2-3	CSARGTSGFTDTQYF	TGCAGTGCTAGGGGGACTAGCGGGTTCACAGATACGCAGTATTTT
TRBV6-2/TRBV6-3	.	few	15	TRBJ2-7	CASSYSYLGVEEQYF	TGTGCCAGCAGTTACTCGTATCTCGGGGTTGAAGAGCAGTACTTC
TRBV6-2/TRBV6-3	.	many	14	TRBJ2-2	CASSYNRVTGELFF	TGTGCCAGCAGTTACAACAGGGTCACCGGGGAGCTGTTTTTT
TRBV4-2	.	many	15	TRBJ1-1	CASSTWTLVNTEAFF	TGTGCCAGCAGCACCTGGACTCTTGTGAACACTGAAGCTTTCTTT
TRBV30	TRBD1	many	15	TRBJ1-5	CAWSVDGTVNQPQHF	TGTGCCTGGAGTGTCGACGGGACAGTTAATCAGCCCCAGCATTTT
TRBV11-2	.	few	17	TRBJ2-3	CASSLGGLESGTDTQYF	TGTGCCAGCAGCTTAGGGGGACTCGAATCAGGGACAGATACGCAGTATTTT
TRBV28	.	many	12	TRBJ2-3	CASSLVGMVQYF	TGTGCCAGCAGTTTAGTTGGCATGGTGCAGTATTTT
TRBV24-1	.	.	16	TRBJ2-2	CATSDFEGLNTGELFF	TGTGCCACCAGTGATTTCGAAGGGCTTAACACCGGGGAGCTGTTTTTT
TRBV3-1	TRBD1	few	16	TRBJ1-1	CASSQVPQGAGTEAFF	TGTGCCAGCAGCCAAGTCCCTCAGGGGGCGGGCACTGAAGCTTTCTTT
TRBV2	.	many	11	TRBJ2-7	CASSARYEQYF	TGTGCCAGCTCTGCAAGGTACGAGCAGTACTTC
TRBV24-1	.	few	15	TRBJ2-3	CATPPGTICTDTQYF	TGTGCCACCCCCCCCGGTACTATTTGCACAGATACGCAGTATTTT
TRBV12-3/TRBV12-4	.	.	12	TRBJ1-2	CASSLGLTAYTF	TGTGCCAGCAGTTTAGGCTTGACAGCATACACCTTC
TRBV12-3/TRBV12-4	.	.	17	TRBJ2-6	CASTRGARGSVANVLTF	TGTGCCAGCACTCGAGGTGCCCGGGGCTCTGTGGCCAACGTCCTTACTTTC
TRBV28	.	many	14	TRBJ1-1	CASIMGGWGTEAFF	TGTGCCAGCATAATGGGGGGCTGGGGCACTGAAGCTTTCTTT